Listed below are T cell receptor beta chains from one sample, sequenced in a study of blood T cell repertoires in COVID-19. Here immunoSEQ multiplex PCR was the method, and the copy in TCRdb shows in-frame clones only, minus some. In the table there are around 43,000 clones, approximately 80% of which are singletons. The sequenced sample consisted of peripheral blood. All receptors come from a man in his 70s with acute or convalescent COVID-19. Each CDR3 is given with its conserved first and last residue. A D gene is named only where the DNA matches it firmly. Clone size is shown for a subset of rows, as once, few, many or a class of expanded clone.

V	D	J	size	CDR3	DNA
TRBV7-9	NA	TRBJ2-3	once	CASSPIGDTQYF	TGTGCCAGCAGCCCTATTGGAGATACGCAGTATTTT
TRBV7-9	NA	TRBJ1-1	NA	CASSPGVTTEAFF	TGTGCCAGCAGCCCAGGGGTGACGACTGAAGCTTTCTTT
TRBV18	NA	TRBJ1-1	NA	CASSPAGMNTEAFF	TGTGCCAGCTCACCGGCGGGAATGAACACTGAAGCTTTCTTT
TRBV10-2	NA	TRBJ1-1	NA	CASSDPFFEAFF	TGCGCCAGCAGTGACCCCTTTTTTGAAGCTTTCTTT
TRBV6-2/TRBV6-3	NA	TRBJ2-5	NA	CASSLNRVETQYF	TGTGCCAGCAGCCTAAATAGAGTAGAGACCCAGTACTTC
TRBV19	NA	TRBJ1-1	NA	CASINTGWNTEAFF	TGTGCCAGTATTAATACAGGATGGAACACTGAAGCTTTCTTT
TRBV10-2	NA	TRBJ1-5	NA	CASSEWGLSNQPQHF	TGCGCCAGCAGTGAGTGGGGACTGTCGAATCAGCCCCAGCATTTT
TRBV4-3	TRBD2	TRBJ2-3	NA	CASGIQAGRSTDTQYF	TGCGCCAGCGGGATCCAAGCGGGGCGAAGCACAGATACGCAGTATTTT
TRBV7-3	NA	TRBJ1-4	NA	CASSPDGGKLFF	TGTGCCAGCAGTCCTGACGGGGGAAAACTGTTTTTT
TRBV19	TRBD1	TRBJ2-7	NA	CASSTGTGNTYEQYF	TGTGCCAGTAGTACCGGGACAGGGAACACCTACGAGCAGTACTTC
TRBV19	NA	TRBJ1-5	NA	CASRDSNQPQHF	TGTGCCAGCAGGGACTCCAATCAGCCCCAGCATTTT
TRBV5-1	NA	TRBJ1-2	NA	CASRAGASNYGYTF	TGCGCCAGCAGGGCAGGGGCTAGTAACTATGGCTACACCTTC
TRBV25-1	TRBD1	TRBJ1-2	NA	CASNFGTGDGYTF	TGTGCCAGCAATTTCGGGACAGGGGACGGCTACACCTTC
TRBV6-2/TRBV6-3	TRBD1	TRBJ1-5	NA	CASSLGQGRKQPQHF	TGTGCCAGCAGCCTCGGACAGGGACGTAAACAGCCCCAGCATTTT
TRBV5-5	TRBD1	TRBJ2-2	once	CASNHRTGAVGELFF	TGTGCCAGCAACCACCGGACAGGGGCGGTCGGGGAGCTGTTTTTT
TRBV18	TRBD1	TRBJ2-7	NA	CASSVWTGNSYEQYF	TGTGCCAGCTCCGTCTGGACAGGGAACTCCTACGAGCAGTACTTC
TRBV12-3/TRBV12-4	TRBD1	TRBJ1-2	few	CASSLTGVGGYTF	TGTGCCAGCAGTTTGACAGGGGTCGGTGGCTACACCTTC
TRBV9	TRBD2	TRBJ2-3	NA	CASSVARGRTTDTQYF	TGTGCCAGCAGCGTAGCGCGCGGGAGAACCACAGATACGCAGTATTTT
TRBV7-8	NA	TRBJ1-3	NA	CASSLGLPQQDTIYF	TGTGCCAGCAGCTTAGGTCTTCCGCAGCAGGACACCATATATTTT
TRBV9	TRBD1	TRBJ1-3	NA	CASSVETGSGNTIYF	TGTGCCAGCAGCGTGGAGACAGGGAGTGGAAACACCATATATTTT
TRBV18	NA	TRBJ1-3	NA	CASSPIRRGDSGNTIYF	TGTGCCAGCTCACCCATTCGCCGCGGTGACTCTGGAAACACCATATATTTT
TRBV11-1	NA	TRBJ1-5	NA	CASSPAGNQPQHF	TGTGCCAGCAGCCCCGCCGGGAATCAGCCCCAGCATTTT
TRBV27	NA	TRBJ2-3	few	CASSLTVPTDTQYF	TGTGCCAGCAGTTTAACGGTACCCACAGATACGCAGTATTTT
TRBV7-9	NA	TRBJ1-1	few	CASSLAGAGTEAFF	TGTGCCAGCAGCTTAGCCGGAGCGGGAACTGAAGCTTTCTTT
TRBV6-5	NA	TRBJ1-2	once	CASSFTGLNYGYTF	TGTGCCAGCAGTTTCACAGGCCTAAACTATGGCTACACCTTC
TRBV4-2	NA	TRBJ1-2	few	CASRRGTADGYTF	TGTGCCAGCAGACGCGGGACGGCCGATGGCTACACCTTC
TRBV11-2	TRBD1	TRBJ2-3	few	CASSFYRGLTDTQYF	TGTGCCAGCAGCTTCTACAGGGGGCTCACAGATACGCAGTATTTT
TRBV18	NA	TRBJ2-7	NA	CASSPPPGGAKEQYF	TGTGCCAGCTCACCACCCCCTGGGGGGGCGAAAGAGCAGTACTTC
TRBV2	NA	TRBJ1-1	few	CASRGQTQTEAFF	TGTGCCAGCCGCGGACAGACCCAGACTGAAGCTTTCTTT
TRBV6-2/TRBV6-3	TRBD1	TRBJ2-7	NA	CASSSNNRGIADFYEQYF	TGTGCCAGCAGTTCCAATAACAGGGGGATAGCGGACTTCTACGAGCAGTACTTC
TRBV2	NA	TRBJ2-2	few	CASSEGPNTGELFF	TGTGCCAGCAGTGAAGGGCCGAACACCGGGGAGCTGTTTTTT
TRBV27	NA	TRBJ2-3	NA	CASRHRAVQGFTSTDTQYF	TGTGCCAGCAGACACAGGGCGGTCCAGGGCTTTACTAGCACAGATACGCAGTATTTT
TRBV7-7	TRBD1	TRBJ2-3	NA	CASSPGTGNTDTQYF	TGTGCTAGCAGTCCCGGGACAGGGAACACAGATACGCAGTATTTT
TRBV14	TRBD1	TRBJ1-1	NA	CASSRGDRTFNTEAFF	TGTGCCAGCAGCCGCGGGGACAGAACATTCAACACTGAAGCTTTCTTT
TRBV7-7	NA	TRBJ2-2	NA	CASSPGLGKMTGELFF	TGTGCCAGCAGCCCCGGACTGGGGAAAATGACCGGGGAGCTGTTTTTT
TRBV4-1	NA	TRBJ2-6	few	CASSQDSLPGANVLTF	TGCGCCAGCAGCCAAGATAGCCTTCCTGGGGCCAACGTCCTGACTTTC
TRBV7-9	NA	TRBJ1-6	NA	CASSLAQGNNSPLHF	TGTGCCAGCAGCTTGGCGCAGGGGAATAATTCACCCCTCCACTTT
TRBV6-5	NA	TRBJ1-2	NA	CASFAVGDGYTF	TGTGCCAGCTTTGCGGTCGGAGATGGCTACACCTTC